This TCR beta chain was recorded in a study of T cell repertoires in cytomegalovirus infection. Whole-study context: Public TCR beta signatures indicated both CMV infection and matching HLA type.

MiXCR, run by TCRdb on the reads, gives a single entry per CDR3 protein. The sample lists about 490,000 distinct CDR3 sequences; 16% were seen once. Deletions cut 6 bases from V and 3 bases from J, with 20 bases between. CDR3 length equals 17 residues. The germline gives CDR1 MDHEN, CDR2 SYDVKM. This clonotype was observed a few times. Its antigen remains unknown. Findings and limits, study-wide: HLA-C-restricted CMV-specific TCR beta clonotypes prevailed in the ex vivo response.

Sequenced: CD8+ T cells from PBMCs. The V and J genes are TRBV28 and TRBJ1-4, with D possibly matching TRBD1 (6 bases). This receptor was obtained from a human donor in good health (CMV status not recorded). Some clones in this sample may be carry-over from other donors' samples. CDR3 DNA: TGTGCCAGCAGCCCCGTCAGGGCCGGACAGTCTAATGAAAAACTGTTTTTT. Amino acids: CASSPVRAGQSNEKLFF.